The clone carrying this T cell receptor beta chain appeared many times. These data originate in a study of T cells in Graves' hyperthyroidism and ophthalmopathy. CDR1 and CDR2 from the germline V gene are MNHEY and SMNVEV (reference sequence). The CDR3 length is 12 residues. V dropped 6 bases and J dropped 6 bases, with 11 bases sitting between them. It was RNA transcripts that yielded the amplified TCR beta CDR3 regions. The TCR CDR3 first-round RT-PCR relied on the HTBI primer set. TCRdb reprocessed the multiplex PCR reads with MiXCR, giving one entry per CDR3 protein. This sample has around 340,000 distinct CDR3 sequences, with roughly 15% found just once.

The sequenced material came from blood. The rearrangement uses TRBV27 and TRBJ1-2; perhaps TRBD1 as D (5 bases). This receptor was taken from a woman aged 25-40 years with Graves' hyperthyroidism that later progressed to Graves' ophthalmopathy. The chain's CDR3 is CASRAWGDGYTF. The CDR3 DNA is TGTGCCAGCAGGGCTTGGGGGGATGGCTACACCTTC.